This entry features one T cell receptor (beta chain) sequence. It lacks a known antigen. No much larger clone exists at a distance of one base, and base qualities are not known. The entry originates in a study of T-cell memory formation after mild COVID-19 (TCRdb year 2021). Study-level background: TCR sequence clusters from the two donors were largely donor specific. Two young, previously healthy adult volunteers made up the cohort, one male and one female. In a couple of donors, T-cell clones that expanded and contracted after mild COVID-19 were followed by sequencing TCRalpha and TCRbeta repertoires longitudinally. Points the paper makes about the study in general: The study covered only a couple of mild cases, and larger cohorts including severe cases with pre-infection samples were considered necessary. Contracting CD4+ clones turned up mainly in the CM and EM memory subsets, whereas EMRA was where CD8+ clones were enriched. Whether the second-wave clones peaking on day 37 were SARS-CoV-2 specific was not confirmed. The detection of some responding clones in pre-infection memory suggests that pre-existing cross-reactive memory T cells joined the SARS-CoV-2 response. Clones contracting from day 15 to 85 had balanced CD4/CD8 phenotypes, while a second wave expanding from day 15 to 37 was biased towards CD4+.

PBMCs were isolated by Ficoll-Paque density gradient centrifugation. The run used an Illumina NovaSeq 6000. TCRalpha and TCRbeta cDNA libraries were built by 5'RACE with constant-segment primers, adding sample barcodes and unique molecular identifiers. Trizol reagent was used to extract RNA from every sample. Libraries were amplified in two PCR steps, with a second sample barcode and Illumina TruSeq adapters added in the second step. Libraries were sequenced on an Illumina NovaSeq with 2 x 150 bp paired-end reads. Per the source publication's procedure: Demultiplexing of reads and collapsing into UMI-guided consensus sequences were performed with migec v1.2.7. Using mixcr v2.1.11, UMI consensuses were aligned to TRA and TRB V and J templates and then assembled into clonotypes. A clonotype was counted as expanded or contracted only when both edgeR and NoisET called the clonotype significant, with the noise models trained on biological replicates. For edgeR calls, the cutoffs were a false discovery rate-adjusted p below 0.01 and a log2 fold-change threshold of 1. PCA with hierarchical clustering of max-normalized trajectories of the 1000 most abundant clonotypes was used as exploratory dynamics analysis. Each responding clone was given a CD4 or CD8 phenotype based on the CD4+ and CD8+ repertoires, which had been sequenced separately. TCRdb itself trimmed the public reads at Q25 with fastp, ran MiXCR and retained productive beta chains. Under each unique CDR3 protein, matching rows form one entry showing the most common genes and DNA. TCRdb, rather than the study authors, made the V and J calls. The sample table shows approximately 300,000 distinct CDR3 sequences, and 15% are seen once. The ten most abundant clones make up more than 20% of the sample.

The sequenced material came from PBMCs or a T cell subset sorted from them (not recorded which). This sequence originates from a man between 18 and 35 years old who had mild COVID-19 (a few samples of this study predate the infection). The sample titles of this study are shuffled in the database, so cell type and time point are left out; the donor was told from shared clones.

CDR3 reads: CASSQREEGDTQYF. The sequenced DNA is TGCGCCAGCAGCCAGAGGGAGGAGGGAGATACGCAGTATTTT. Here the chain combines TRBV5-1 and TRBJ2-3; TRBD2 is a possible D gene, resting on 6 matching bases. CDR1 SGHRS and CDR2 YFSETQ were looked up in the germline V gene. Trimming takes 4 bases from V and 5 bases from J, and the germline ends sit 14 bases apart. The CDR3 runs 14 residues from the cysteine to the phenylalanine. Only the CDR3 part of the read is kept: 42 bases, read in frame from the first base.